The 27 T cell receptor beta chains below were found in one sample sequenced in a study of T cell changes during pregnancy in multiple sclerosis. The repertoire was sequenced with immunoSEQ multiplex PCR; TCRdb's copy has only in-frame clones and lacks some. The sample lists tens of thousands of clones, around 93% occurring once. The sample here was peripheral blood, taken in the second trimester of pregnancy. These receptors were taken from a female donor in good health, enrolled as a control in a pregnancy study.

Concerning this clone: At one end the junction does not follow the germline gene, possibly because of a read error. The rearrangement links TRBV30 to TRBJ2-1; a weak D match, TRBD1 (5 bases). Germline CDR1 GTSNPN, CDR2 SVGIG (reference sequence). The CDR3 loop spans 12 amino acids. Here the CDR3 DNA reads TGTGCCTGGAGTACCAGACAGTGGATCCCCCTCTTC. This gives the protein CAWSTRQWIPLF.

The genes are TRBV7-7 and TRBJ1-5, with D possibly matching TRBD1 (6 bases). Germline loops: CDR1 SSHAT, CDR2 FNYEAQ (reference sequence). The CDR3 extends over 15 amino acids. V lost 2 bases, J lost 4 bases, and 12 bases lay in between. The CDR3 here is CASSLWTVQNQPQHF. The CDR3, as DNA: TGTGCCAGCAGCTTATGGACAGTCCAGAATCAGCCCCAGCATTTT.

The chain combines TRBV5-1 with TRBJ1-3, with 10 positions matching TRBD1. Germline CDR1 and CDR2: SGHRS and YFSETQ. This CDR3 has 16 amino acids. Trimming cost V 2 bases and J 0 bases; bases outside gene matches: 2. As DNA, the CDR3 is TGCGCCAGCAGCTTACGGACAGGGGGCTCTGGAAACACCATATATTTT. Its translation: CASSLRTGGSGNTIYF.

This chain uses TRBV5-6 with TRBJ2-3, with D perhaps TRBD1 (5 bases). In germline, CDR1 is SGHDT, CDR2 YYEEEE. V lost 5 bases and J 1 base, leaving 14 bases between the germline ends. This CDR3 has 15 amino acids. CDR3 DNA sequence: TGTGCCAGCAGGACCTTAGGGGCAGGCACAGATACGCAGTATTTT. Translating it yields CASRTLGAGTDTQYF.

This chain links TRBV29-1 with TRBJ1-1, with D possibly TRBD1 on 5 matching bases. The V gene lost 2 bases and the J gene lost 6 bases, with 13 bases spanning the gap. The V gene's germline CDR1 is SQVTM and CDR2 ANQGSEA. This CDR3 has 13 amino acids. CDR3 coding DNA: TGCAGCGTTGAATCCAGGGAAGGGGCTGAAGCTTTCTTT. It specifies CSVESREGAEAFF.

V gene TRBV5-1 combines with J gene TRBJ1-4; D might be TRBD1 (6 bases). The CDR3 sequence is 15 residues long. Germline loops: CDR1 SGHRS, CDR2 YFSETQ. V was cut by 1 base and J by 10 bases, with 17 bases left in between. The CDR3 region has the DNA TGCGCCAGCAGCTTGCAACAGGGCCCCCAGGGAAAACTGTTTTTT. Translated, it gives CASSLQQGPQGKLFF.

This clone was recorded a few times. This sequence joins TRBV7-9 and TRBJ1-2, with D perhaps TRBD1 (5 bases). This CDR3 spans 12 amino acids. From germline, CDR1 is SEHNR and CDR2 FQNEAQ (reference sequence). V lost 5 bases and J 10 bases, leaving 14 bases between the germline ends. CDR3 residues: CASSNRRAPYTF. The CDR3 coding sequence is TGTGCCAGCAGCAATCGCAGGGCCCCCTACACCTTC.

The V call is TRBV28, the J call TRBJ2-7, with D perhaps TRBD1 (7 bases). Between the trimmed V and J ends, which lost 3 bases and 7 bases, there was a span of 13 bases. This CDR3 is 13 amino acids long. Germline values: CDR1 MDHEN, CDR2 SYDVKM. CDR3 loop: CASSLEGAEEQYF. As DNA, the CDR3 is TGTGCCAGCAGTTTGGAGGGGGCTGAAGAGCAGTACTTC.

This sequence joins TRBV30 and TRBJ1-2; D may be TRBD1 (6 bases). Germline loops: CDR1 GTSNPN, CDR2 SVGIG (reference sequence). The CDR3 covers 10 residues. The CDR3 spells CALRGGGYTF. The CDR3 DNA reads TGTGCTCTCAGAGGGGGTGGCTACACCTTC.

The V and J genes are TRBV15 and TRBJ2-5; D perhaps matches TRBD2 (5 bases). The V gene's germline CDR1 is LNHNV and CDR2 YYDKDF (reference sequence). V was shortened by 3 bases and J by 1 base, with 18 bases between the two germline ends. The CDR3 is 17 residues long. The CDR3 reads CATSSLNSAEGQETQYF. The CDR3 bases are TGTGCCACCAGCAGCCTGAACAGCGCAGAGGGCCAAGAGACCCAGTACTTC.

The rearrangement uses TRBV5-4 and TRBJ2-1; 7 bases match TRBD2. The CDR3 loop spans 16 amino acids. The trim removed 4 bases at V and 3 bases at J, leaving 10 bases unmatched. Germline lookup yields CDR1 SGHNT and CDR2 YYREEE (reference sequence). The CDR3 is CASSQRLGGDYNEQFF. The CDR3 region has the DNA TGTGCCAGCAGCCAAAGGCTGGGGGGGGACTACAATGAGCAGTTCTTC.

The rearrangement uses TRBV23-1 and TRBJ2-7, with 7 bases fitting TRBD2. TRBV23-1 belongs to the ORF category, with a function that is uncertain. Trimming at V came to 0 bases and at J to 7 bases, leaving 12 bases not matched to a gene. CDR3 length: 16 amino acids. The CDR3, as DNA: TGCGCCAGCAGTCAATCGGGGGGGGGTCCCGAGCGGGAGCAGTACTTC. It codes for CASSQSGGGPEREQYF.

V gene TRBV9 combines with J gene TRBJ1-2, with D tentatively TRBD1 (6 bases). V gave up 4 bases and J gave up 6 bases, with 16 bases separating them. Germline-derived CDR1 and CDR2 are SGDLS and YYNGEE. There are 14 residues in the CDR3. The CDR3 loop is CASSTHGAGDGYTF. CDR3 DNA sequence: TGTGCCAGCAGCACCCATGGGGCAGGGGATGGCTACACCTTC.

This chain links TRBV4-2 with TRBJ2-3, with 12 bases lining up with TRBD2. Unmatched junction bases numbered 5, after V lost 3 bases and J lost 1 base. Germline-derived CDR1 and CDR2 are LGHNA and YNFKEQ. This CDR3 is 17 amino acids long. DNA for the CDR3: TGTGCCAGCAGCCAGGTTTGGACTAGCGGGGGCACAGATACGCAGTATTTT. Translation: CASSQVWTSGGTDTQYF.

V is TRBV30 and J is TRBJ2-3, with 8 bases lining up with TRBD2. The CDR3 has 16 residues. V gave up 0 bases and J gave up 0 bases; unmatched junction bases: 5. In germline, CDR1 is GTSNPN, CDR2 SVGIG (reference sequence). The CDR3 here is CAWSVGAGESTDTQYF. DNA for the CDR3: TGTGCCTGGAGTGTCGGAGCGGGGGAGAGCACAGATACGCAGTATTTT.

CDR3 in amino acids: CASSSPTEGYTF. In nucleotides, the CDR3 is TGTGCCAGTAGCTCACCGACGGAGGGCTACACCTTC. The chain is built from TRBV19 and TRBJ1-2; D is undetermined. This CDR3 is built from 12 residues. The V and J ends lost 6 bases and 8 bases respectively, with 13 bases between them. Germline loops: CDR1 LNHDA, CDR2 SQIVND (reference sequence).

The chain couples TRBV7-9 to TRBJ2-5, with D perhaps TRBD1 (6 bases). V lost 4 bases and J lost 4, with 16 bases in between. Germline V CDR1 and CDR2: SEHNR, FQNEAQ (reference sequence). CDR3 length: 15 residues. The CDR3 DNA sequence: TGTGCCAGCAGCTATGGGACACTAGAGCGAGAGACCCAGTACTTC. This translates into CASSYGTLERETQYF.

This rearrangement joins TRBV5-1 to TRBJ2-3; TRBD2 matches at 7 bases. Germline lookup yields CDR1 SGHRS and CDR2 YFSETQ. The trim removed 0 bases at V and 0 bases at J, leaving 7 bases unmatched. This CDR3 has 17 amino acids. This CDR3 reads CASSLEPAGFSTDTQYF. The CDR3 DNA sequence: TGCGCCAGCAGCTTGGAACCAGCGGGGTTTAGCACAGATACGCAGTATTTT.

The chain recombines TRBV6-6 with TRBJ2-1, with 9 nucleotides matching TRBD1. CDR1 and CDR2 from the germline V gene are MNHNY and SVGAGI (reference sequence). The CDR3 runs to 15 residues. V lost 5 bases and J lost 0; bases outside the gene matches: 2. This CDR3 is CASSQTGGSYNEQFF. CDR3 nucleotide sequence: TGTGCCAGCAGTCAGACAGGGGGCTCCTACAATGAGCAGTTCTTC.

This sequence joins TRBV7-3 and TRBJ2-1, with 11 bases that match TRBD2. V lost 4 bases, J lost 7 bases, and 3 bases stayed unmatched. The CDR3 contains 14 residues. Germline CDR1 and CDR2: SGHTA and FQGTGA. Here the CDR3 reads CASSSSGGSNEQFF. CDR3 nucleotide sequence: TGTGCCAGCAGCTCTAGCGGGGGGTCGAATGAGCAGTTCTTC.

This chain uses TRBV2 with TRBJ1-5; D is undetermined. Per germline, CDR1 SNHLY and CDR2 FYNNEI. CDR3 size: 14 residues. The V end lost 4 bases, the J end lost 5 bases, and 12 bases lay between the germline ends. As DNA, the CDR3 is TGTGCCAGCAGTGTCCCGGGCGGGTATCAGCCCCAGCATTTT. Amino acid sequence: CASSVPGGYQPQHF.

The CDR3 sequence: CASRRGRGDYGYTF. Here the CDR3 DNA reads TGTGCCAGCAGACGCGGACGGGGGGACTATGGCTACACCTTC. The chain employs TRBV6-5 and TRBJ1-2; the D gene is possibly TRBD1 (5 bases). Trimming took 6 bases from V and 3 from J, leaving 14 bases between them. The V gene's germline CDR1 is MNHEY and CDR2 SVGAGI. This CDR3 comprises 14 residues.

The chain is built from TRBV25-1 and TRBJ2-3, with TRBD2 matching over 9 bases. Germline CDR1 reads MGHDK; CDR2 reads SYGVNS. Trimming removed 1 base from V and 5 bases from J; junction bases left unmatched: 7. The CDR3 loop spans 16 amino acids. CDR3 sequence: CASSEFLAGLGDTQYF. The DNA for the CDR3 is TGTGCCAGCAGTGAATTCCTAGCGGGGTTAGGAGATACGCAGTATTTT.

The chain carries TRBV29-1 and TRBJ2-3; no definite D call. Trimming cost V 4 bases and J 6 bases, with 8 bases left between them. This CDR3 is 11 amino acids long. The germline V gene encodes CDR1 SQVTM and CDR2 ANQGSEA. The CDR3 DNA reads TGCAGCGTTGGACACCGGGATACGCAGTATTTT. This translates into CSVGHRDTQYF.

This sequence joins TRBV10-3 and TRBJ2-1; 8 bases fit TRBD2. V lost 3 bases, J lost 5 bases, and 9 bases stayed unmatched. This CDR3 region has 16 residues. In germline, CDR1 is ENHRY, CDR2 SYGVKD. The CDR3 loop reads CAISDPGGRADNEQFF. The CDR3 DNA sequence: TGTGCCATCAGTGACCCGGGGGGGAGAGCGGACAATGAGCAGTTCTTC.

CDR3 sequence reads: CASSPLAGGYTGELFF. DNA of the CDR3: TGTGCCAGCAGTCCTCTAGCGGGGGGGTACACCGGGGAGCTGTTTTTT. The rearrangement uses TRBV2 and TRBJ2-2; the match to TRBD2 covers 12 bases. There are 16 residues in the CDR3. Trimming at V came to 5 bases and at J to 3 bases, leaving 4 bases not matched to a gene. Germline V CDR1 and CDR2: SNHLY, FYNNEI.

A single count supports this clone. This chain uses TRBV7-2 with TRBJ2-1, with 12 bases aligning to TRBD2. CDR1 is SGHTA and CDR2 is FQGNSA in the germline V gene. The CDR3 is made up of 18 amino acids. Losses at the gene ends were 0 bases for V and 7 bases for J; bases not matched to a gene: 10. CDR3 in DNA: TGTGCCAGCAGCTTAGCGCCGGCTAGCGGGGGGGTGGGGAATGAGCAGTTCTTC. Translation gives CASSLAPASGGVGNEQFF.